The clone carrying this TCR beta chain has just a few counts. Its antigen remains unidentified. Two oligonucleotides, mixed equimolar, formed the beta constant-region primer covering TRBC1 and TRBC2. Four rounds of PCR amplified the ligated cDNA using nested alpha and beta constant-region primers plus SP2. TCRdb re-derived calls from the UMI-ligation and nested PCR reads in MiXCR, one entry per CDR3 protein. This sample has over 110,000 distinct CDR3 sequences, with 15% to 25% found just once. The CDR3 contains 14 residues. With 7 bases removed from V and 0 bases from J, the gap between germline ends came to 12 bases. The germline gives CDR1 SGHNT, CDR2 YENEEA. This sample stems from a study of naive and memory T cell subsets. Study-level findings and limits: Especially in CD8 cells, naive repertoires contained a few larger clonotypes, possibly CD45RA-re-expressing memory cells.

The chain joins TRBV11-3 to TRBJ1-1, with D perhaps TRBD1 (5 bases). The TCR comes from a human donor in good health. Sequencing was carried out using naive CD8+ T cells from blood. Written as DNA, the CDR3 is TGTGCCAGCAAGGCAGGGCCTATGAACACTGAAGCTTTCTTT. Amino acid sequence: CASKAGPMNTEAFF.